This paragraph reports one TCR beta chain. Its antigen is unidentified. This entry comes from a study of identical twins. Points from the study as a whole: Potential partial confounding of zero-insertion analyses by invariant MAIT and iNKT cells was noted. A lower insertion count was a feature of abundant cord blood beta clonotypes, with no such feature in memory repertoires.

Template switching created a universal primer site, and the cDNA included unique molecular identifiers. TCRdb reanalysed the 5' RACE reads using MiXCR and keeps one entry per CDR3 protein. The data hold approximately 1.8 million distinct CDR3 sequences, with around 33% observed a single time. This clonotype was obtained from a newborn girl in good health. The sequenced sample was cord blood.

The CDR3 coding sequence is TGTGCCATCAAAGAGAACAGGGACTATGGCTACACCTTC. Its protein is CAIKENRDYGYTF. The genes are TRBV10-3 and TRBJ1-2; possibly TRBD1 for D (6 bases). The CDR3 runs to 13 residues. V was clipped by 7 bases and J by 3 bases, with 12 bases between them. Germline V gene lookup returns CDR1 ENHRY and CDR2 SYGVKD.